The 9 T cell receptor beta chains presented below share a single source sample, sequenced in a study of monozygotic twins with inflammatory bowel disease (dated by TCRdb to the late 2010s). Preparation of the library involved 5' RACE. Data came from an Illumina HiSeq 2500. Following TCRdb reprocessing, every CDR3 protein sequence forms one entry, and DNA is not provided. This sample's records show 400,000 to 500,000 distinct CDR3 sequences. The ten largest clones take up approximately 2.3% of the sample. The specimen was blood. Every receptor here comes from a human donor with ulcerative colitis or Crohn's disease, or a healthy co-twin of an affected twin (not recorded which).

The chain carries TRBV28 and TRBJ2-5. The CDR3 runs to 14 residues. CDR1 and CDR2 (germline): MDHEN, SYDVKM. The CDR3 sequence is CASSLSGLGETQYF. The complete variable domain, with remaining parts taken from reference TRBV28 and TRBJ2-5, reads DVKVTQSSRYLVKRTGEKVFLECVQDMDHENMFWYRQDPGLGLRLIYFSYDVKMKEKGDIPEGYSVSREKKERFSLILESASTNQTSMYLCASSLSGLGETQYFGPGTRLLVL.

This chain uses TRBV3-1 with TRBJ2-6; TCRdb outputs TRBD1, but without DNA this stays unchecked. This CDR3 is 16 amino acids long. Germline lookup yields CDR1 LGHDT and CDR2 YNNKEL (reference sequence). CDR3 loop: CASQRGAFSGANVLTF.

The chain links TRBV7-3 to TRBJ2-1; the D call of TRBD1 rests on TCRdb alone, since no DNA is present to check it. The CDR3 contains 14 residues. Germline V gene data show CDR1 as SGHTA and CDR2 as FQGTGA. The chain's CDR3 is CASSLKRRDTKQFF.

The rearrangement joins TRBV4-2 to TRBJ2-3; TCRdb calls TRBD1, which cannot be checked without DNA. Germline CDR1 is LGHNA and CDR2 is YNFKEQ. The CDR3 is made up of 16 amino acids. The CDR3 sequence: CASSQDSGGRTDTQYF.

The chain has TRBV5-6 and TRBJ1-1. Germline CDR1 is SGHDT and CDR2 is YYEEEE. This CDR3 has 13 residues. This CDR3 reads CASSLGPYTEAFF.

The chain combines TRBV11-2 with TRBJ2-5; TCRdb's assignment of TRBD1 cannot be checked, as there is no DNA. This CDR3 is 17 amino acids long. CDR1 and CDR2 from the germline V gene are SGHAT and FQNNGV. CDR3 sequence reads: CASSSHTPGTGQETQYF.

The chain combines TRBV29-1 with TRBJ2-7; there is no DNA to check the TCRdb D call of TRBD2. The CDR3 extends over 15 amino acids. The germline V gene encodes CDR1 SQVTM and CDR2 ANQGSEA. CDR3 region: CSVEDQLSEDYEQYF.

The V gene is TRBV6-1, the J gene TRBJ2-1; there is no DNA to check the TCRdb D call of TRBD2. CDR1 is MNHNS, CDR2 SASEGT, per germline. The CDR3 is 15 amino acids. CDR3 sequence: CASRETSGLYNEQFF.

The rearrangement uses TRBV5-1 and TRBJ2-1; TCRdb outputs TRBD2, but without DNA this stays unchecked. Germline CDR1 and CDR2: SGHRS and YFSETQ. The CDR3 sequence is 16 residues long. CDR3 amino acids: CASSFVRTSGNNEQFF.